Sequencing of this T cell receptor (beta chain) was carried out in a study of control samples from healthy donors and cancer patients. Measured with immunoSEQ multiplex PCR; TCRdb has only the in-frame clones, and not every one. The data hold about 96,000 clones, with over 90% observed a single time. The CDR3 is made up of 13 amino acids. Trimming removed 5 bases at V and 0 bases at J, with 8 bases between. CDR1 is GTSNPN, CDR2 SVGIG, per germline (reference sequence). The receptor was isolated from a man between 18 and 35 years old in good health. The chain has TRBV30 and TRBJ2-4; D perhaps matches TRBD1 (5 bases). Material: blood. DNA of the CDR3: TGTGCCTGGGACAGTCTAGCCAAAAACATTCAGTACTTC. The encoded protein is CAWDSLAKNIQYF.